A single sample is the source of the 8 T cell receptor beta chains below, sequenced in a study of spatial heterogeneity in lung cancer. Time point: blood at routine non-recurrence follow-up after resection. TCRdb recomputed calls from the 5' RACE reads with MiXCR, one row per CDR3 protein. The sample has approximately 30,000 distinct CDR3 sequences, 8.5% to 12% seen once. The sample was PBMCs, taken at follow-up. The origin of the receptors is a female donor with early-stage non-small cell lung cancer.

The chain uses TRBV4-3 and TRBJ2-5, with TRBD2 identical over 7 bases. Looked up from germline, CDR1 is LGHNA and CDR2 is YSLEER. The V segment lost 0 bases and the J segment 5 bases; nucleotides outside the gene matches: 6. The CDR3 has 15 residues. CDR3 sequence: CASSQETSPGETQYF. CDR3 coding DNA: TGCGCCAGCAGCCAAGAGACTAGCCCCGGGGAGACCCAGTACTTC.

CDR3 DNA: TGTGCCAGCAGTTCCGCGTGGGGGGGCGATGGCTACACCTTC. Translation: CASSSAWGGDGYTF. The chain recombines TRBV6-2 or TRBV6-3 with TRBJ1-2; the D gene is possibly TRBD1 (6 bases). V was cut by 4 bases and J by 6 bases, with 15 bases left in between. CDR3 length equals 14 residues. Germline V gene lookup returns CDR1 MNHEY and CDR2 SVGEGT.

This clonotype was seen a handful of times. This chain joins TRBV5-1 and TRBJ2-1; TRBD1 aligns across 9 bases. The germline CDR1 and CDR2 sequences are SGHRS and YFSETQ. This CDR3 has 15 residues. V was clipped by 0 bases and J by 8 bases; unmatched bases: 6. CDR3 DNA: TGCGCCAGCAGCTTGGAAGGGACAGGGATCGATGAGCAGTTCTTC. Translated: CASSLEGTGIDEQFF.

This clonotype was seen more than once but under ten times. The CDR3 spells CASRSAGGILLNYGYTF. The CDR3 DNA follows: TGTGCCAGCAGGTCCGCAGGGGGGATCCTCCTTAACTATGGCTACACCTTC. The rearrangement links TRBV28 to TRBJ1-2; TRBD1 agrees at 7 bases. This CDR3 is built from 17 residues. CDR1 and CDR2 (germline): MDHEN, SYDVKM. V was pared by 6 bases and J by 1 base, with 14 bases of the junction left unmatched.

This clonotype was picked up a small number of times. J is TRBJ1-2 and V is TRBV6-6; D is possibly TRBD1 (5 bases). Trimming shortened V by 10 bases and J by 0 bases, and 15 bases separated the two germline ends. There are 14 residues in the CDR3. The germline V gene has CDR1 MNHNY and CDR2 SVGAGI (reference sequence). The CDR3 nucleotides are TGTGCCATCATGGGGACGGTCTCTAACTATGGCTACACCTTC. It encodes CAIMGTVSNYGYTF.

This clonotype was counted between two and nine times. V gene TRBV7-2 combines with J gene TRBJ2-2; TRBD1 or TRBD2 may be the D gene (5 bases each). This CDR3 is built from 12 residues. The V end lost 5 bases, the J end lost 10 bases, and 11 bases lay between the germline ends. CDR1 and CDR2 from the germline V gene are SGHTA and FQGNSA. In DNA, the CDR3 is TGTGCCAGCAGCGGACGGGACGCGGAGCTGTTTTTT. Translated, it gives CASSGRDAELFF.

The rearrangement joins TRBV19 to TRBJ1-1, with 8 bases identical to TRBD1. The CDR3 runs to 15 residues. V was pared by 5 bases and J by 5 bases, with 10 bases of the junction left unmatched. CDR1 and CDR2 (germline): LNHDA, SQIVND (reference sequence). The CDR3 region is CASSRTGNYWTEAFF. In DNA, the CDR3 is TGTGCCAGTAGTCGGACAGGGAATTATTGGACTGAAGCTTTCTTT.

This sequence joins TRBV20-1 and TRBJ2-7, with D possibly TRBD2 on 6 matching bases. CDR1 DFQATT and CDR2 SNEGSKA come from the germline V gene (reference sequence). The CDR3 extends over 13 amino acids. The germline V and J ends were trimmed by 5 bases and 5 bases, with 16 bases remaining between them. CDR3 nucleotides: TGCAGTGCTCGGCGGGGAACTCCTAACGAGCAGTACTTC. It is translated as CSARRGTPNEQYF.